A selection of T cell receptor beta chains follows, all from one sample in a study of blood T cell repertoires in COVID-19. Generated by immunoSEQ multiplex PCR, the TCRdb table keeps only in-frame clones and is missing some. The table shows around 58,000 clones, with 88% occurring only once. The sequenced sample was PBMCs or T cells enriched from blood (not recorded which). All receptors come from a woman aged 40 to 50 who had recovered from COVID-19. Each CDR3 is given with its conserved first and last residue. A D gene is named only where the DNA matches it firmly. The size field is filled for only some rows; it gives once, few, many or a size class.

NA	NA	TRBV18	TRBJ2-7	CASSPWEGGFSYEQYF	TGTGCCAGCTCACCATGGGAGGGGGGCTTCTCCTACGAGCAGTACTTC
TRBD1	NA	TRBV15	TRBJ1-1	CATSRYGTGGLRNTEAFF	TGTGCCACCAGCAGATACGGGACAGGGGGCCTTAGGAACACTGAAGCTTTCTTT
NA	NA	TRBV9	TRBJ2-1	CASSATVTGLGTYNEQFF	TGTGCCAGCAGCGCTACAGTAACAGGGTTGGGTACCTACAATGAGCAGTTCTTC
NA	NA	TRBV4-1	TRBJ1-4	CASSPTSNPGNEKLFF	TGCGCCAGCAGCCCAACCTCAAATCCGGGAAATGAAAAACTGTTTTTT
NA	NA	TRBV5-4	TRBJ2-3	CASSSRGTDTQYF	TGTGCCAGCAGCTCCAGGGGCACAGATACGCAGTATTTT
NA	NA	TRBV4-2	TRBJ2-1	CASSRRWDSLYNEQFF	TGTGCCAGCAGCCGTCGTTGGGACTCGCTTTACAATGAGCAGTTCTTC
TRBD1	NA	TRBV27	TRBJ1-2	CASSFAHPGTGSNGYTF	TGTGCCAGCAGTTTCGCACACCCGGGGACAGGCAGTAATGGCTACACCTTC
NA	once	TRBV4-2	TRBJ1-4	CASSVTATNEKLFF	TGTGCCAGCAGCGTGACAGCAACTAATGAAAAACTGTTTTTT
TRBD2	NA	TRBV19	TRBJ2-2	CASSPRRGGTGELFF	TGTGCCAGTAGCCCCCGGCGGGGGGGCACCGGGGAGCTGTTTTTT
NA	NA	TRBV19	TRBJ2-5	CASSITGTQETQYF	TGTGCCAGTAGTATCACAGGGACCCAAGAGACCCAGTACTTC
NA	once	TRBV5-4	TRBJ2-3	CASSLVAGSTDTQYF	TGTGCCAGCAGCTTGGTTGCGGGGAGCACAGATACGCAGTATTTT
NA	NA	TRBV25-1	TRBJ2-5	CASSDLETQYF	TGTGCCAGCAGTGACCTAGAGACCCAGTACTTC
NA	NA	TRBV27	TRBJ2-7	CASSLNSLGYEQYF	TGTGCCAGCAGTTTAAACAGTTTGGGTTACGAGCAGTACTTC
TRBD1	NA	TRBV2	TRBJ2-5	CASDRAQETQYF	TGTGCCAGCGACAGGGCCCAAGAGACCCAGTACTTC
TRBD2	NA	TRBV10-3	TRBJ2-3	CAISQSGGPGTDTQYF	TGTGCCATCTCACAATCGGGGGGGCCCGGAACAGATACGCAGTATTTT
NA	NA	TRBV2	TRBJ2-3	CASSMGARGDTQYF	TGTGCCAGCAGTATGGGGGCCCGAGGGGATACGCAGTATTTT
NA	once	TRBV5-6	TRBJ1-2	CASSLLAGGYTF	TGTGCCAGCAGCTTGTTGGCGGGGGGCTACACCTTC
NA	NA	TRBV14	TRBJ2-1	CASSPDFSSYNEQFF	TGTGCCAGCAGCCCAGATTTTAGCTCCTACAATGAGCAGTTCTTC
TRBD1	once	TRBV15	TRBJ1-2	CATSSRTGYGYTF	TGTGCCACCAGCTCCAGGACAGGGTATGGCTACACCTTC
TRBD1	few	TRBV10-3	TRBJ1-1	CASHRGDTEAFF	TGTGCCTCACACAGGGGAGATACTGAAGCTTTCTTT
NA	NA	TRBV12-3/TRBV12-4	TRBJ2-5	CASSLGRGAQYF	TGTGCCAGCAGTTTAGGCAGGGGGGCCCAGTACTTC
NA	NA	TRBV6-5	TRBJ1-5	CASRGGTAQPQHF	TGTGCCAGCAGGGGGGGGACGGCACAGCCCCAGCATTTT
NA	NA	TRBV7-9	TRBJ2-5	CASSSYQETQYF	TGTGCCAGCAGCTCGTACCAAGAGACCCAGTACTTC
NA	NA	TRBV5-1	TRBJ1-6	CASSLVQGNNSPLHF	TGCGCCAGCAGCTTGGTGCAGGGTAATAATTCACCCCTCCACTTT
TRBD1	NA	TRBV27	TRBJ2-7	CASSSQGAYEQYF	TGTGCCAGCAGTTCCCAGGGGGCCTACGAGCAGTACTTC
NA	NA	TRBV19	TRBJ1-6	CASKGFWEVNSPLHF	TGTGCCAGTAAGGGTTTCTGGGAGGTTAATTCACCCCTCCACTTT
NA	NA	TRBV5-8	TRBJ1-1	CASSLYVTSGAFF	TGTGCCAGCAGCTTATATGTGACGTCGGGAGCTTTCTTT
NA	NA	TRBV12-3/TRBV12-4	TRBJ1-5	CASSWGLNPPQHF	TGTGCCAGCAGTTGGGGCCTGAATCCGCCCCAGCATTTT
TRBD1	NA	TRBV10-2	TRBJ2-3	CASTGQGDVTDTQYF	TGCGCCAGCACCGGACAGGGGGACGTTACAGATACGCAGTATTTT
TRBD1	NA	TRBV6-2/TRBV6-3	TRBJ2-7	CASSPGTGKALISYEQYF	TGTGCCAGCAGCCCCGGGACAGGGAAAGCTTTAATTTCCTACGAGCAGTACTTC
NA	once	TRBV7-2	TRBJ2-1	CASSSRQTDEQFF	TGTGCCAGCAGCTCAAGACAGACCGATGAGCAGTTCTTC
NA	NA	TRBV12-3/TRBV12-4	TRBJ2-7	CASSRGWEQYF	TGTGCCAGCTCTAGGGGGTGGGAGCAGTACTTC
TRBD1	NA	TRBV27	TRBJ1-6	CASARDRGSSYNSPLHF	TGTGCCAGCGCCCGGGACAGGGGATCCTCCTATAATTCACCCCTCCACTTT
NA	few	TRBV14	TRBJ1-1	CASSQAGALNTEAFF	TGTGCCAGCAGCCAAGCAGGGGCTTTGAACACTGAAGCTTTCTTT
NA	NA	TRBV6-5	TRBJ2-1	CASSYAFRGINEQFF	TGTGCCAGCAGTTACGCCTTCAGGGGAATAAATGAGCAGTTCTTC
NA	NA	TRBV15	TRBJ2-1	CATSRDLSSYNEQFF	TGTGCCACCAGCAGAGATCTGAGCTCCTACAATGAGCAGTTCTTC
NA	NA	TRBV7-9	TRBJ2-3	CASSLAISTDTQYF	TGTGCCAGCAGCTTAGCCATTAGCACAGATACGCAGTATTTT
NA	once	TRBV4-1	TRBJ1-5	CASSQGGTFGQPQHF	TGCGCCAGCAGCCAAGGGGGGACATTCGGTCAGCCCCAGCATTTT
NA	NA	TRBV12-3/TRBV12-4	TRBJ2-3	CASNRGADTQYF	TGTGCCAGCAACCGGGGTGCAGATACGCAGTATTTT
TRBD2	NA	TRBV5-1	TRBJ2-3	CASSLNGAGGRNTDTQYF	TGCGCCAGCAGCTTGAATGGAGCGGGGGGCAGAAACACAGATACGCAGTATTTT
TRBD2	NA	TRBV5-8	TRBJ2-2	CASLPGLAGRFNTGELFF	TGTGCCAGCCTCCCGGGGCTAGCGGGCCGCTTTAACACCGGGGAGCTGTTTTTT
TRBD1	NA	TRBV11-2	TRBJ1-1	CASSGRDRGLGAFF	TGTGCCAGCAGCGGCCGGGACAGGGGGCTTGGTGCTTTCTTT
TRBD2	once	TRBV9	TRBJ2-3	CASSLSGGTSDTQYF	TGTGCCAGCAGCCTTAGCGGGGGCACTTCAGATACGCAGTATTTT
NA	NA	TRBV6-4	TRBJ2-3	CASSDGGATDTQYF	TGTGCCAGCAGTGACGGGGGGGCCACAGATACGCAGTATTTT
TRBD1	NA	TRBV6-5	TRBJ1-1	CASSYGTGGMNTEAFF	TGTGCCAGCAGTTACGGGACAGGGGGGATGAACACTGAAGCTTTCTTT
NA	NA	TRBV3-1/TRBV3-2	TRBJ1-2	CASSQDIGRSYGYTF	TGTGCCAGCAGCCAAGATATCGGCAGGTCCTATGGCTACACCTTC
TRBD2	NA	TRBV5-1	TRBJ2-3	CASSSGGYQDTQYF	TGCGCCAGCAGTAGCGGGGGCTACCAAGATACGCAGTATTTT
NA	NA	TRBV27	TRBJ1-2	CASRESGLQGGRYGYTF	TGTGCCAGCAGAGAATCGGGGCTACAGGGCGGCCGCTATGGCTACACCTTC
NA	NA	TRBV25-1	TRBJ1-1	CASSHPGRNTEAFF	TGTGCCAGCAGTCATCCAGGGCGGAACACTGAAGCTTTCTTT
NA	NA	TRBV2	TRBJ1-1	CASALEVEPEAFF	TGTGCCAGCGCCTTGGAGGTTGAACCTGAAGCTTTCTTT
TRBD1	NA	TRBV5-4	TRBJ2-5	CASSLDGQGGETQYF	TGTGCCAGCAGCTTGGACGGACAGGGGGGCGAGACCCAGTACTTC
NA	once	TRBV24-1	TRBJ2-1	CATRGDNEQFF	TGTGCCACCAGAGGGGACAATGAGCAGTTCTTC
NA	NA	TRBV10-3	TRBJ2-7	CAISDYTTTGEQYF	TGTGCCATCAGTGACTATACGACAACGGGGGAGCAGTACTTC
TRBD2	NA	TRBV19	TRBJ2-5	CASSIDSIGGETQYF	TGTGCCAGTAGTATAGATTCCATCGGGGGGGAGACCCAGTACTTC
TRBD2	NA	TRBV4-1	TRBJ2-3	CASSQRVAGGTDTQYF	TGCGCCAGCAGCCAGAGGGTAGCGGGGGGCACAGATACGCAGTATTTT
NA	NA	TRBV6-5	TRBJ1-4	CASSYSAGTLNEKLFF	TGTGCCAGCAGTTACTCGGCCGGGACACTGAATGAAAAACTGTTTTTT
NA	NA	TRBV4-1	TRBJ1-2	CASSQGQLNVNYGYTF	TGCGCCAGCAGCCAAGGGCAGTTAAACGTCAACTATGGCTACACCTTC